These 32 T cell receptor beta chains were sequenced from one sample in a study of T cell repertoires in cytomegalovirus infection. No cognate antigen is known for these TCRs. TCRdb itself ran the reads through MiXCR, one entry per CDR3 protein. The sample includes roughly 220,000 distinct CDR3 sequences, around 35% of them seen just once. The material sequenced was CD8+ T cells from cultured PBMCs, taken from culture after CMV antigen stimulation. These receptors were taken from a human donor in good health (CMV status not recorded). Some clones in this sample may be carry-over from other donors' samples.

The CDR3 region has the DNA TGTGCCAGCAGCTCGGGGGTTGATCAGCCCCAGCATTTT. Protein product: CASSSGVDQPQHF. The chain combines TRBV13 with TRBJ1-5; the D gene is possibly TRBD1 (5 bases). The V end lost 4 bases, the J end lost 5 bases, and 9 bases lay between the germline ends. From germline, CDR1 is PRHDT and CDR2 FYEKMQ (reference sequence). The CDR3 consists of 13 residues.

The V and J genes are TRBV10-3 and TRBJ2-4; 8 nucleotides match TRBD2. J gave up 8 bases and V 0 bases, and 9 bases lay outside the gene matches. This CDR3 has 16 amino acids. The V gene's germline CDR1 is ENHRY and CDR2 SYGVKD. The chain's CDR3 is CAISESLGTSIHIQYF. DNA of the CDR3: TGTGCCATCAGTGAGTCTCTCGGGACTAGTATTCACATTCAGTACTTC.

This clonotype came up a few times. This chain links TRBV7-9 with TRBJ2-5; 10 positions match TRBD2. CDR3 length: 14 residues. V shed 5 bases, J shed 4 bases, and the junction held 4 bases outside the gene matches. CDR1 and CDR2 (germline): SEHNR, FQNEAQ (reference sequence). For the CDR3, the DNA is TGTGCCAGCAGCCGTCTAGCGGGAGTAGAGACCCAGTACTTC. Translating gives CASSRLAGVETQYF. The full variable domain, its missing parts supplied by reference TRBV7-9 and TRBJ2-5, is DTGVSQNPRHKITKRGQNVTFRCDPISEHNRLYWYRQTLGQGPEFLTYFQNEAQLEKSRLLSDRFSAERPKGSFSTLEIQRTEQGDSAMYLCASSRLAGVETQYFGPGTRLLVL.

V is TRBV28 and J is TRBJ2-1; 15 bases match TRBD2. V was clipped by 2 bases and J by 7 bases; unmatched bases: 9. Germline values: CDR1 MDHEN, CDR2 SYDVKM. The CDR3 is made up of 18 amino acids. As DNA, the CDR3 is TGTGCCAGCAGTTTAAGCCTGCCCGGGACTAGCGGGAGGAATGAGCAGTTCTTC. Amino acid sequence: CASSLSLPGTSGRNEQFF.

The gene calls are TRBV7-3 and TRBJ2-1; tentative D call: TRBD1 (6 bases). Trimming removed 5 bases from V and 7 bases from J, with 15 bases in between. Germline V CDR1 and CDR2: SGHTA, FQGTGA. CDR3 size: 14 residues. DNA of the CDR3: TGTGCCAGCAGCACCCGGGGCAGGGGAAATGAGCAGTTCTTC. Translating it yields CASSTRGRGNEQFF.

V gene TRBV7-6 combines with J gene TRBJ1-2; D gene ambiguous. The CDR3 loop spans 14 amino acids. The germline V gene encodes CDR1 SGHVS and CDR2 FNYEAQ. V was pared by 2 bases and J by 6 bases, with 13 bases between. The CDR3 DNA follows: TGTGCCAGCAGCTTACCTGGAGGGCTTGATGGCTACACCTTC. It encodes CASSLPGGLDGYTF.

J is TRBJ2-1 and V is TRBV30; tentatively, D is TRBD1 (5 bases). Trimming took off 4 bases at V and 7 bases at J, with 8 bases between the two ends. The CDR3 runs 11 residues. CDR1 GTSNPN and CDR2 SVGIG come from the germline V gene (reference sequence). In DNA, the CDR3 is TGTGCCTGGACAGGGTGGAATGAGCAGTTCTTC. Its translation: CAWTGWNEQFF.

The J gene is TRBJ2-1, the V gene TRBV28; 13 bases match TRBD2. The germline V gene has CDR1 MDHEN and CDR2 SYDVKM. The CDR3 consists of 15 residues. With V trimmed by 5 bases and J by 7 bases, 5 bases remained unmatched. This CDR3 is CASSGLAGVINEQFF. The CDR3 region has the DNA TGTGCCAGCAGTGGACTAGCGGGAGTAATAAATGAGCAGTTCTTC.

CDR3 protein: CASSGTGGKGNTIYF. The CDR3 DNA reads TGTGCCAGCAGCGGAACAGGGGGCAAGGGAAACACCATATATTTT. The genes are TRBV6-1 and TRBJ1-3; 9 bases fit TRBD1. The junction had 7 bases not matched to a gene; V was cut back by 6 bases and J by 4 bases. The germline V gene encodes CDR1 MNHNS and CDR2 SASEGT. The CDR3 contains 15 residues.

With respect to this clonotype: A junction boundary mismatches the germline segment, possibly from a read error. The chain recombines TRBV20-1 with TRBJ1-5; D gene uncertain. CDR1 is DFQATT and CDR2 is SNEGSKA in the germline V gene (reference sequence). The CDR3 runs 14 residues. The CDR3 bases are TGCAGTGCTAGTGAACCAGTAAGCGTTAGGCCCAAGCATTTT. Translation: CSASEPVSVRPKHF.

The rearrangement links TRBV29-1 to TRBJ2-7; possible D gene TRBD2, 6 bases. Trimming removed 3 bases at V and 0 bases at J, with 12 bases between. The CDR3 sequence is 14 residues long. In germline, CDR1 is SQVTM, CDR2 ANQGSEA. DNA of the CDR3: TGCAGCGTTGAGTCGGAGGGAAGCTCCTACGAGCAGTACTTC. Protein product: CSVESEGSSYEQYF.

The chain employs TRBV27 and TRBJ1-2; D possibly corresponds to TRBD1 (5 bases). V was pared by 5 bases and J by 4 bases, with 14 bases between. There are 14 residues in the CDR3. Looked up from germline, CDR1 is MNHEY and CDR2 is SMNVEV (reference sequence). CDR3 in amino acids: CASSLRGNSYGYTF. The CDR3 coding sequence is TGTGCCAGCAGTCTTCGGGGGAATAGCTATGGCTACACCTTC.

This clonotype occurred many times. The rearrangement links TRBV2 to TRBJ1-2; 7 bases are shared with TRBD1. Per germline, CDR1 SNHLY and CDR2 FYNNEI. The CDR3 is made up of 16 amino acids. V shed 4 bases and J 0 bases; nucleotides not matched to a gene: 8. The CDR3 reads CASSVGRGSANYGYTF. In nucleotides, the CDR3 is TGTGCCAGCAGTGTTGGCAGGGGGTCCGCTAACTATGGCTACACCTTC. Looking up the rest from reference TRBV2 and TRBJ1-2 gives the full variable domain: EPEVTQTPSHQVTQMGQEVILRCVPISNHLYFYWYRQILGQKVEFLVSFYNNEISEKSEIFDDQFSVERPDGSNFTLKIRSTKLEDSAMYFCASSVGRGSANYGYTFGSGTRLTVV.

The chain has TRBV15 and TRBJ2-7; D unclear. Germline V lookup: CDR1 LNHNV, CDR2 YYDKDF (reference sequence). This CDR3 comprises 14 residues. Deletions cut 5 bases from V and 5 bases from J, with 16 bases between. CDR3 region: CATSPVGSWDEQYF. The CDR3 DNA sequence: TGTGCCACCAGCCCCGTGGGTAGCTGGGACGAGCAGTACTTC.

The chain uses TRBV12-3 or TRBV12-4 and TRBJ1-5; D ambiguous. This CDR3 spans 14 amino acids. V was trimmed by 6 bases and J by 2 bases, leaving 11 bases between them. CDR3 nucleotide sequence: TGTGCCAGCAGATCCGGTACGGGCAATCAGCCCCAGCATTTT. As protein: CASRSGTGNQPQHF.

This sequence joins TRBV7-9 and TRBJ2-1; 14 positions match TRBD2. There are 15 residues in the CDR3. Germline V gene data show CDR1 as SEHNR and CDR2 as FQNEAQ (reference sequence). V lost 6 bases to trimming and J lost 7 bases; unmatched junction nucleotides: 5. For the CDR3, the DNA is TGTGCCAGCAGGGCCGGGACTAGCGGGAGTAATGAGCAGTTCTTC. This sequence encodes CASRAGTSGSNEQFF.

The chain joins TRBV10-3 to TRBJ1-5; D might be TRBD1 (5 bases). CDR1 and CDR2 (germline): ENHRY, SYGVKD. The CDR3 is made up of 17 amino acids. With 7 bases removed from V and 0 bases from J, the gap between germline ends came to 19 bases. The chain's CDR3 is CAITEGPSINSNQPQHF. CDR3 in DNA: TGTGCCATCACCGAGGGGCCTAGTATCAATAGCAATCAGCCCCAGCATTTT.

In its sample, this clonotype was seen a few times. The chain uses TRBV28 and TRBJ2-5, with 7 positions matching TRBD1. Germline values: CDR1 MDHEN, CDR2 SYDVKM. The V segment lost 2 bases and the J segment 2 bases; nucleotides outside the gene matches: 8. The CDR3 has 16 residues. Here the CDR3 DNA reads TGTGCCAGCAGTTTAAATCCCCGGGACAGTCAAGAGACCCAGTACTTC. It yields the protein CASSLNPRDSQETQYF.

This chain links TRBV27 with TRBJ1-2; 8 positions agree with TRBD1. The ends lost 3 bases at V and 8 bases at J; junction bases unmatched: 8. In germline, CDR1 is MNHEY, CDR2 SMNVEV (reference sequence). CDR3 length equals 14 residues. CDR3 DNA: TGTGCCAGCAGTTTGCAGGGGGCGGTTGACGGCTACACCTTC. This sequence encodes CASSLQGAVDGYTF.

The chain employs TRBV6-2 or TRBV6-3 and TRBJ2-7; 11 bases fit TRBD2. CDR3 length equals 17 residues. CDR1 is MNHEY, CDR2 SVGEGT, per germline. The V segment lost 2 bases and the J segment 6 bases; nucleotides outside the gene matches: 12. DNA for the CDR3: TGTGCCAGCAGTTACAAACTAGCGGGAGAGCGGGGACTCGAGCAGTACTTC. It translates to CASSYKLAGERGLEQYF.

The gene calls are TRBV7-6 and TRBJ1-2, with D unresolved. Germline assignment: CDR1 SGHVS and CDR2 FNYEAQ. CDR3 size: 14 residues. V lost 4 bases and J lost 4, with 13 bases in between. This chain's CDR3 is CASSWVGFSYGYTF. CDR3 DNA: TGTGCCAGCAGCTGGGTTGGGTTTTCCTATGGCTACACCTTC.

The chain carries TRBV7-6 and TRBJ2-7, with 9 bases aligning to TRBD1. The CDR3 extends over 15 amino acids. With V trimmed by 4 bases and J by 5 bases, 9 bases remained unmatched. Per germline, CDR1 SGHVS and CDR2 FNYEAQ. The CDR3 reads CASSSPGQGRDEQYF. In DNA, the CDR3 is TGTGCCAGCAGCTCCCCGGGACAGGGCCGCGACGAGCAGTACTTC.

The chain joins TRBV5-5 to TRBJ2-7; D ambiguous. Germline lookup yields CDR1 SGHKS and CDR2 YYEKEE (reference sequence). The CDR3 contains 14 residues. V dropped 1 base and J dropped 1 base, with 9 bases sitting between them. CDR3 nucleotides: TGTGCCAGCAGCTTGACGGATGGGTCCTACGAGCAGTACTTC. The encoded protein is CASSLTDGSYEQYF.

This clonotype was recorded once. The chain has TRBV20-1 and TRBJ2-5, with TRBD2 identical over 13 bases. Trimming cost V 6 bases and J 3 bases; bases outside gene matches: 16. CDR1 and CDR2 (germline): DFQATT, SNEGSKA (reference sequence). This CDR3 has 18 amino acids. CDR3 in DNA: TGCAGTGCCTCCATTGGGACTAGCGGGATATGGCGGAAAGAGACCCAGTACTTC. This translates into CSASIGTSGIWRKETQYF.

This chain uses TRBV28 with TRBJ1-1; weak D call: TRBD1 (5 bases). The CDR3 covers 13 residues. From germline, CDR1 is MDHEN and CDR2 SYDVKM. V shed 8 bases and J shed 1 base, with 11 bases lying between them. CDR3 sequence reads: CASGLQANTEAFF. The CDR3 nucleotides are TGTGCCAGCGGCCTACAGGCGAACACTGAAGCTTTCTTT.

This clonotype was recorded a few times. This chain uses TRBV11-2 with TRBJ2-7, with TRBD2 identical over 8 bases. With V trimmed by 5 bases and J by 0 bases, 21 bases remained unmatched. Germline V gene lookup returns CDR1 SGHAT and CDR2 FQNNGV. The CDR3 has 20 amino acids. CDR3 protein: CASSIGLRIAGLIRSYEQYF. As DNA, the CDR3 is TGTGCCAGCAGCATAGGATTGCGGATAGCGGGACTCATACGCTCCTACGAGCAGTACTTC.

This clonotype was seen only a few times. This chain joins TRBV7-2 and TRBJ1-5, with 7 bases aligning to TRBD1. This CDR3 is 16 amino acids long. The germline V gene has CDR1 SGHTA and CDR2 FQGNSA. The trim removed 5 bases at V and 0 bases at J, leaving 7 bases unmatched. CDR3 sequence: CASSLNDRVSNQPQHF. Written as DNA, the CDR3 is TGTGCCAGCAGCCTAAACGACAGGGTTAGCAATCAGCCCCAGCATTTT.

CDR3 amino acids: CASSPPVDEQFF. CDR3 nucleotides: TGTGCCAGCAGCCCACCGGTGGATGAGCAGTTCTTC. The chain couples TRBV7-9 to TRBJ2-1; D gene unclear. V dropped 5 bases and J dropped 8 bases, with 10 bases sitting between them. From germline, CDR1 is SEHNR and CDR2 FQNEAQ (reference sequence). The CDR3 is 12 residues long.

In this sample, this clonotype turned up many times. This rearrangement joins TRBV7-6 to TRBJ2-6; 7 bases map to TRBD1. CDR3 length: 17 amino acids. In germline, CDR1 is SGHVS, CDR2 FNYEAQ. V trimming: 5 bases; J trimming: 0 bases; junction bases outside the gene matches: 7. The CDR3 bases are TGTGCCAGCAGCAAGACAGGGAGAGGCTCTGGGGCCAACGTCCTGACTTTC. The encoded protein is CASSKTGRGSGANVLTF. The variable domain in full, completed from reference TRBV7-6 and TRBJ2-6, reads GAGVSQSPRYKVTKRGQDVALRCDPISGHVSLYWYRQALGQGPEFLTYFNYEAQQDKSGLPNDRFSAERPEGSISTLTIQRTEQRDSAMYRCASSKTGRGSGANVLTFGAGSRLTVL.

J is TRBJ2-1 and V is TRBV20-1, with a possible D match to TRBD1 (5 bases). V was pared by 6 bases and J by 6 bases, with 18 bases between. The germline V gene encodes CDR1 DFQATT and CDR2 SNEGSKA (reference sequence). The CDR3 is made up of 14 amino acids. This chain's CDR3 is CSAPQGALLNEQFF. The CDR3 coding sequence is TGCAGTGCCCCCCAAGGGGCCCTGCTCAATGAGCAGTTCTTC.

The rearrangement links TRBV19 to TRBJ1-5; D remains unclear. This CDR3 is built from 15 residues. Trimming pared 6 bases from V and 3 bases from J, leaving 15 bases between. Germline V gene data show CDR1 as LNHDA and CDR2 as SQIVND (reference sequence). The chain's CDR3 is CASRTYLDVNQPQHF. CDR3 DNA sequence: TGTGCCAGTAGAACTTACTTGGACGTCAATCAGCCCCAGCATTTT. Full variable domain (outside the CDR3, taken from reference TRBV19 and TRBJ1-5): DGGITQSPKYLFRKEGQNVTLSCEQNLNHDAMYWYRQDPGQGLRLIYYSQIVNDFQKGDIAEGYSVSREKKESFPLTVTSAQKNPTAFYLCASRTYLDVNQPQHFGDGTRLSIL.

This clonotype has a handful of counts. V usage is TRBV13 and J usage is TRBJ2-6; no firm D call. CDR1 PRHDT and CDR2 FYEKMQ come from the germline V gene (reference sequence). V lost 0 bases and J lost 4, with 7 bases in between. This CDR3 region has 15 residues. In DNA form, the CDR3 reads TGTGCCAGCAGCTTAGGGGAACGGGGGGCCAACGTCCTGACTTTC. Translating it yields CASSLGERGANVLTF.